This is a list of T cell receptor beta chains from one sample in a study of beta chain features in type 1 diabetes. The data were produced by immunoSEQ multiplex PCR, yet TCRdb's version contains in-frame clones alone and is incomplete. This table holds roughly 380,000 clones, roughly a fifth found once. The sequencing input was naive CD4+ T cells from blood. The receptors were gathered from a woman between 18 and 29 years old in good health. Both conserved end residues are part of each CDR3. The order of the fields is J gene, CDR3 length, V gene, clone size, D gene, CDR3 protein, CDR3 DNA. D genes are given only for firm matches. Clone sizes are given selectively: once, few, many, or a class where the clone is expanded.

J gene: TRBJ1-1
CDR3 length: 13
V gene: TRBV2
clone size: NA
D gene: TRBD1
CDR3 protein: CASKDRSYTEAFF
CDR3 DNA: TGTGCCAGCAAGGACAGGAGCTACACTGAAGCTTTCTTT

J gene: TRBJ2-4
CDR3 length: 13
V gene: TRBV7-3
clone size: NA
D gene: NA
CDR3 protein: CASSFRGGDIQYF
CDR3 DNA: TGTGCCAGCAGCTTTAGGGGGGGAGACATTCAGTACTTC

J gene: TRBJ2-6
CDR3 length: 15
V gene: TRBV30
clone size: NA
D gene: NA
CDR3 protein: CAWSVRGSGANVLTF
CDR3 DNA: TGTGCCTGGAGTGTACGGGGTTCCGGGGCCAACGTCCTGACTTTC

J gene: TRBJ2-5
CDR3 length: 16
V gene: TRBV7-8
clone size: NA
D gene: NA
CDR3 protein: CASSLVAGPLQETQYF
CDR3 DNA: TGTGCCAGCAGCTTAGTTGCGGGGCCCCTCCAAGAGACCCAGTACTTC

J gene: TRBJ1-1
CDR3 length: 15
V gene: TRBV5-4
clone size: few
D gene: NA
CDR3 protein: CASSLGGTGGTEAFF
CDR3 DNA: TGTGCCAGCAGCTTGGGAGGGACGGGGGGAACTGAAGCTTTCTTT

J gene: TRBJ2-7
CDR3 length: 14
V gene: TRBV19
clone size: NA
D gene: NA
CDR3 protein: CASSQPTSGYEQYF
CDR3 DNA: TGTGCCAGTAGTCAACCGACAAGCGGATACGAGCAGTACTTC

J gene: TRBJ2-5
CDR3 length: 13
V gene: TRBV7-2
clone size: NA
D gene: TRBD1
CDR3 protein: CATQPGQQETQYF
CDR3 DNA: TGTGCCACCCAACCGGGACAGCAAGAGACCCAGTACTTC

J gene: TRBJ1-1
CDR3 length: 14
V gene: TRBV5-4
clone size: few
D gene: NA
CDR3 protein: CATFAKRGNTEAFF
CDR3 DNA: TGTGCCACCTTCGCTAAAAGGGGGAACACTGAAGCTTTCTTT

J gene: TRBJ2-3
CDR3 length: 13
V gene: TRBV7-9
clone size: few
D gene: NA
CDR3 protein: CASSHQLSDTQYF
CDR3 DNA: TGTGCCAGCAGCCACCAACTGTCGGATACGCAGTATTTT

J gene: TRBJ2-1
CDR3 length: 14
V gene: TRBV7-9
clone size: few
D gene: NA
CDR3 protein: CASSWSSSYNEQFF
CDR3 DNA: TGTGCCAGCAGCTGGTCTAGCTCCTACAATGAGCAGTTCTTC

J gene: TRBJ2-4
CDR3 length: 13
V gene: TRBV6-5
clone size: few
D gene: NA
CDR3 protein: CASSAPGENIQYF
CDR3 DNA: TGTGCCAGCAGTGCCCCGGGGGAAAACATTCAGTACTTC

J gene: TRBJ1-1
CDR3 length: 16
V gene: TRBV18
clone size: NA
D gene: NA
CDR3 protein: CASSPRARRLNTEAFF
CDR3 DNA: TGTGCCAGCTCACCACGGGCCAGACGCTTGAACACTGAAGCTTTCTTT

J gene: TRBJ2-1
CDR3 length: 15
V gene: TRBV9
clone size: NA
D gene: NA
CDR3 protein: CASSVADSGYNEQFF
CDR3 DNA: TGTGCCAGCAGCGTAGCGGATAGCGGATACAATGAGCAGTTCTTC

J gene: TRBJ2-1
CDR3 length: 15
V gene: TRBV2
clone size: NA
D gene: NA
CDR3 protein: CASSELPSSYNEQFF
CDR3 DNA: TGTGCCAGCAGTGAACTCCCCAGCTCCTACAATGAGCAGTTCTTC

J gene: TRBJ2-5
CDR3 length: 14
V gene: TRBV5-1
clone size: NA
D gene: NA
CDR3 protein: CASSFEGAGETQYF
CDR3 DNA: TGCGCCAGCAGCTTCGAAGGGGCTGGGGAGACCCAGTACTTC

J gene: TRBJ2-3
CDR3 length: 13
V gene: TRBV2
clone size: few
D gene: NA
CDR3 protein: CASSEPGTDTQYF
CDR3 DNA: TGTGCCAGCAGTGAACCCGGCACAGATACGCAGTATTTT

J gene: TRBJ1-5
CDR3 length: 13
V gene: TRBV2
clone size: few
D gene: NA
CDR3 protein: CAQSVDSNQPQHF
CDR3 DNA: TGTGCCCAATCGGTAGATAGCAATCAGCCCCAGCATTTT

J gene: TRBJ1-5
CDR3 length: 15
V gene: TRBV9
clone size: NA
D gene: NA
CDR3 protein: CASSVDPGGNQPQHF
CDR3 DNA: TGTGCCAGCAGCGTAGATCCGGGGGGCAATCAGCCCCAGCATTTT

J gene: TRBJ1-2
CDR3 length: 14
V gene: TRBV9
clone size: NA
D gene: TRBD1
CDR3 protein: CASSALDRGRGYTF
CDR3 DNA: TGTGCCAGCAGCGCACTCGACAGGGGGCGAGGCTACACCTTC

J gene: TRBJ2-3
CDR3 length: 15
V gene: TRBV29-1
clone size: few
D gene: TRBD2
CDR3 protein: CSVAGLLLSTDTQYF
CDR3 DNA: TGCAGCGTTGCGGGACTATTACTTAGCACAGATACGCAGTATTTT

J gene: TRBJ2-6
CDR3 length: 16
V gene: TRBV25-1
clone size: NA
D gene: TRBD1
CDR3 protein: CASSSIQGAGANVLTF
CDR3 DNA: TGTGCCAGCAGTTCCATACAGGGGGCTGGGGCCAACGTCCTGACTTTC

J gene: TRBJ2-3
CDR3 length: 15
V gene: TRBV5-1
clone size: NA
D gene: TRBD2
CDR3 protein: CASSVRLAGTDTQYF
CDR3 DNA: TGCGCCAGCAGCGTCAGACTAGCGGGCACAGATACGCAGTATTTT

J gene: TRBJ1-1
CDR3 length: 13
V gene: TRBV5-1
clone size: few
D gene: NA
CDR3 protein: CASSLVEVTEAFF
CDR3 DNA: TGCGCCAGCAGCTTAGTTGAGGTCACTGAAGCTTTCTTT

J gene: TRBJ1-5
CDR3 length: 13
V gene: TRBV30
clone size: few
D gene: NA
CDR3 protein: CAWSRRGGQPQHF
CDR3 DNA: TGTGCCTGGAGTAGGAGGGGGGGACAGCCCCAGCATTTT

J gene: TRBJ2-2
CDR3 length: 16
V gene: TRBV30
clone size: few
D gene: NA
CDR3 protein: CAWSVRQTANTGELFF
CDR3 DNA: TGTGCCTGGAGTGTTAGACAGACCGCGAACACCGGGGAGCTGTTTTTT

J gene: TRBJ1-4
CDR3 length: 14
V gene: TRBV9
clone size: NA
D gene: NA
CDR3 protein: CASSVGGRNEKLFF
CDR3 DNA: TGTGCCAGCAGCGTAGGGGGCAGGAATGAAAAACTGTTTTTT